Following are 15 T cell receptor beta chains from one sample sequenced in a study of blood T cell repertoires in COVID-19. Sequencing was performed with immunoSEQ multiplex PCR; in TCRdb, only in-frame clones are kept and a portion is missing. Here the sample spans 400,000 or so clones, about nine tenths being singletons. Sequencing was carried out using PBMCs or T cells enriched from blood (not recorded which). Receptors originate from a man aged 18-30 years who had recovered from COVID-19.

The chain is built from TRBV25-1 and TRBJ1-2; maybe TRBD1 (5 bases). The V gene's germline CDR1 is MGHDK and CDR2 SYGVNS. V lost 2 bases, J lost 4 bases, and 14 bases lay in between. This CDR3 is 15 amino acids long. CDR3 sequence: CASSEGRGPSYGYTF. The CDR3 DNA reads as TGTGCCAGCAGTGAAGGAAGGGGCCCTAGCTATGGCTACACCTTC.

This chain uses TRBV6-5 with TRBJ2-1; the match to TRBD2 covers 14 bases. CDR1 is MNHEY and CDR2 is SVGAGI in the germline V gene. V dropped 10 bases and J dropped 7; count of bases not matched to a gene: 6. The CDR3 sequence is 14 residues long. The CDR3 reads CANRGLAGVNEQFF. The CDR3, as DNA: TGTGCCAACCGGGGACTAGCGGGAGTTAATGAGCAGTTCTTC.

The DNA for the CDR3 is TGTGCCAGCAGGCCACTCGCTCGTGGCACAGATACGCAGTATTTT. Translation: CASRPLARGTDTQYF. V and J are TRBV2 and TRBJ2-3; D unclear. This CDR3 has 15 residues. V lost 6 bases to trimming and J lost 1 base, with 14 bases between them. CDR1 is SNHLY and CDR2 is FYNNEI in the germline V gene.

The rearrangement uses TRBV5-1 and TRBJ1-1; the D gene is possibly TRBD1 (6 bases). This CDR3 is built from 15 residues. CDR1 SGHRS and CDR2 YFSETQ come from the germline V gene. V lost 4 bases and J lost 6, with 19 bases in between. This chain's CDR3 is CASSPGGGSGAEAFF. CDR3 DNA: TGCGCCAGCAGCCCGGGAGGGGGGTCAGGCGCTGAAGCTTTCTTT.

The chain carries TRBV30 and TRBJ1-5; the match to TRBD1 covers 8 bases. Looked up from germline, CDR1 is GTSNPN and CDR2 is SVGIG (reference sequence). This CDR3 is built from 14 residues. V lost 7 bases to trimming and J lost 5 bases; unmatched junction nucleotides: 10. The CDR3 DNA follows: TGTGCCTTGAGGACAGGGAGGATAGATCAGCCCCAGCATTTT. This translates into CALRTGRIDQPQHF.

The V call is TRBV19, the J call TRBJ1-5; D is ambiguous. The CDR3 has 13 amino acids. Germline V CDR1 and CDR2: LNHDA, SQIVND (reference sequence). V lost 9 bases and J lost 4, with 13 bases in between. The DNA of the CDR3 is TGTGCCAGCTTTGCGGGCCTTAATCAGCCCCAGCATTTT. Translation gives CASFAGLNQPQHF.

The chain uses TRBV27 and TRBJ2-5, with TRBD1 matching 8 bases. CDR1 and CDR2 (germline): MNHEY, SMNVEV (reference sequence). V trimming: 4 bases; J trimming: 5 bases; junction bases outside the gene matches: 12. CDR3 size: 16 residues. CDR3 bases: TGTGCCAGCAGTTCCTACCTGACAGGGGTAAAGGAGACCCAGTACTTC. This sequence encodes CASSSYLTGVKETQYF.

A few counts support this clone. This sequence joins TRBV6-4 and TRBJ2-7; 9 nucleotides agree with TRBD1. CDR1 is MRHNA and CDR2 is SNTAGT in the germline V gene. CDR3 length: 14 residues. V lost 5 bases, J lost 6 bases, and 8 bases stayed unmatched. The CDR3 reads CASSPGTGSSEQYF. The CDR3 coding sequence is TGTGCCAGCAGTCCCGGGACAGGGAGCTCCGAGCAGTACTTC.

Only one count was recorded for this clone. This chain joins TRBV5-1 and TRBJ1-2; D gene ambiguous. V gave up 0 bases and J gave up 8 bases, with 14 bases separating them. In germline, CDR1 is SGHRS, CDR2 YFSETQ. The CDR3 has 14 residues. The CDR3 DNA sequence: TGCGCCAGCAGCTTGGAGGGAGTTACGGAGGGCTACACCTTC. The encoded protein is CASSLEGVTEGYTF.

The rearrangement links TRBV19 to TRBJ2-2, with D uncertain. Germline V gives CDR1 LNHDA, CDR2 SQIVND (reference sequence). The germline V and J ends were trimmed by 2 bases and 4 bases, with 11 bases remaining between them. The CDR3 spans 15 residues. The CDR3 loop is CASSISPWPTGELFF. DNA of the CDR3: TGTGCCAGTAGTATAAGTCCCTGGCCCACCGGGGAGCTGTTTTTT.

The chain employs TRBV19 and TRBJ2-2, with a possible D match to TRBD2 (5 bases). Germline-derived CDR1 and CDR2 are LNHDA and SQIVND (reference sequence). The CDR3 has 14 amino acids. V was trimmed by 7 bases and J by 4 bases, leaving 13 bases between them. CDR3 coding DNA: TGTGCCAGTACCCCCTCTAGCCCCACCGGGGAGCTGTTTTTT. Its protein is CASTPSSPTGELFF.

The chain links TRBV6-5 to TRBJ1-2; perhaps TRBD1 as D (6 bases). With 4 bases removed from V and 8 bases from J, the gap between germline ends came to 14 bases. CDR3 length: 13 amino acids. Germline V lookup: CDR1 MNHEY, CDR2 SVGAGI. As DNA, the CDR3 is TGTGCCAGCAGTTCTCAGGGGAGTCAGGGCTACACCTTC. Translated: CASSSQGSQGYTF.

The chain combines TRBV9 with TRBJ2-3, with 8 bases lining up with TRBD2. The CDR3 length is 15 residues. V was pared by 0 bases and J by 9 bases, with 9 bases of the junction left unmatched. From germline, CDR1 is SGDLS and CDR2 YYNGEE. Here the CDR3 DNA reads TGTGCCAGCAGCGTAGCTTGGGATAGCGGGGTCACGCAGTATTTT. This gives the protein CASSVAWDSGVTQYF.

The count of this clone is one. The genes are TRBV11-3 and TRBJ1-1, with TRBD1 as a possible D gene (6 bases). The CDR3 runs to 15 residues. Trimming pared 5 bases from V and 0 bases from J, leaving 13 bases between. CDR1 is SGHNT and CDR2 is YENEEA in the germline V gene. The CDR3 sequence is CASSAGQPMNTEAFF. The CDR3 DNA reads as TGTGCCAGCAGCGCCGGACAGCCCATGAACACTGAAGCTTTCTTT. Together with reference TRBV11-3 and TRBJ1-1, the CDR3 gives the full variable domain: EAGVVQSPRYKIIEKKQPVAFWCNPISGHNTLYWYLQNLGQGPELLIRYENEEAVDDSQLPKDRFSAERLKGVDSTLKIQPAELGDSAVYLCASSAGQPMNTEAFFGQGTRLTVV.

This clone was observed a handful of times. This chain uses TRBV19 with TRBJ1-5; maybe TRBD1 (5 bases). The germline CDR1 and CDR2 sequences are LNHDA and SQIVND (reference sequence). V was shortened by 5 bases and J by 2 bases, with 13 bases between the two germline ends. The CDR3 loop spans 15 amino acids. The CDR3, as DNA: TGTGCCAGTAGTGGGGGGACGGGACGCAATCAGCCCCAGCATTTT. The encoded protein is CASSGGTGRNQPQHF.